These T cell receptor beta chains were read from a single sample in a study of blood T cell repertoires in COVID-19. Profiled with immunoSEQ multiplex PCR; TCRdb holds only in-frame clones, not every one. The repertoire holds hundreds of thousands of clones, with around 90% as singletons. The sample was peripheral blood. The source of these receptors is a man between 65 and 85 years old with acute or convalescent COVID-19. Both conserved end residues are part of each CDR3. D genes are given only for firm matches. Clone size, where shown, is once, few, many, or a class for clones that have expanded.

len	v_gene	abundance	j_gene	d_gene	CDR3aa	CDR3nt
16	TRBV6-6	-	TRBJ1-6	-	CASSRRTGSINSPLHF	TGTGCCAGCAGTCGACGGACTGGATCAATTAATTCACCCCTCCACTTT
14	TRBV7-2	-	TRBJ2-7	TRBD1	CASSLAGTGTEQYF	TGTGCCAGCAGCCTAGCCGGGACAGGGACGGAGCAGTACTTC
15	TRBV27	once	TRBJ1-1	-	CASSLDPRPGAGAFF	TGTGCCAGCAGTTTAGACCCCCGCCCGGGAGCGGGAGCTTTCTTT
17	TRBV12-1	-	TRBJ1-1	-	CASSCGPRSCRDTEAFF	TGTGCCAGCAGCTGCGGGCCCCGCTCTTGTAGGGACACTGAAGCTTTCTTT
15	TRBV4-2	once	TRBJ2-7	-	CASSQDWARSYEQYF	TGTGCCAGCAGCCAAGATTGGGCCAGATCATACGAGCAGTACTTC
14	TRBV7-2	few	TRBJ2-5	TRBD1	CASSPRQGQGSQYF	TGTGCCAGCAGTCCGAGACAGGGTCAAGGGTCCCAGTACTTC
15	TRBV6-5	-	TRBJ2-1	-	CASSLEASSYNEQFF	TGTGCCAGCAGTTTAGAGGCTAGCTCCTACAATGAGCAGTTCTTC
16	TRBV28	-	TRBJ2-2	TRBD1	CASSSIRQGPTGELFF	TGTGCCAGCAGCTCCATTAGACAGGGCCCAACCGGGGAGCTGTTTTTT
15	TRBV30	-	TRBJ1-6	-	CAWSVLFLGRSPLHF	TGTGCCTGGAGTGTACTATTTCTGGGGAGGTCACCCCTCCACTTT
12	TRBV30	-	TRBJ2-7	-	CAWSVLSYEQYF	TGTGCCTGGAGTGTGTTATCTTACGAGCAGTACTTC
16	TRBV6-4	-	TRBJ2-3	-	CASSGLSGGGTDTQYF	TGTGCCAGCAGTGGGCTCAGCGGTGGGGGCACAGATACGCAGTATTTT
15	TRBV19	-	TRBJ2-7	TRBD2	CASSWTSGEHEEQYF	TGTGCCAGTAGTTGGACTAGCGGGGAACACGAAGAGCAGTACTTC
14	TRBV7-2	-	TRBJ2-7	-	CASSGGLQSYEQYF	TGTGCCAGCAGCGGGGGCCTTCAGTCCTACGAGCAGTACTTC
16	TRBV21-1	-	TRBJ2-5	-	CASIGLAGGPGETQYF	TGTGCCAGCATTGGACTAGCGGGGGGGCCCGGGGAGACCCAGTACTTC
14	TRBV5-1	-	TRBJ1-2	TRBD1	CASSLEGASYGYTF	TGCGCCAGCAGCTTGGAGGGGGCCAGCTATGGCTACACCTTC
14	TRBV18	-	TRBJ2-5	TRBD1	CASIRDRGEETQYF	TGTGCCAGCATCCGGGACAGGGGAGAAGAGACCCAGTACTTC
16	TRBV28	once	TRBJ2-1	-	CASTPSGGASYNEQFF	TGTGCCAGCACCCCATCCGGCGGGGCCTCCTACAATGAGCAGTTCTTC
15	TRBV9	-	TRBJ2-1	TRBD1	CASSTDRGASDEQFF	TGTGCCAGCAGTACAGACAGGGGAGCTAGTGATGAGCAGTTCTTC
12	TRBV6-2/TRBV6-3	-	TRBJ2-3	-	CASSYRVDTQYF	TGTGCCAGCAGTTATCGTGTAGATACGCAGTATTTT
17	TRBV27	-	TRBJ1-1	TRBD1	CASSLVGQGATNTEAFF	TGTGCCAGCAGTTTAGTGGGACAGGGGGCTACAAACACTGAAGCTTTCTTT
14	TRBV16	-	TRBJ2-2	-	CASSQLFRRGELFF	TGTGCCAGCAGCCAATTGTTTCGGAGGGGGGAGCTGTTTTTT
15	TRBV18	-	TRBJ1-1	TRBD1	CASSPDIGGQGAAFF	TGTGCCAGCTCACCCGATATTGGGGGACAGGGGGCAGCTTTCTTT
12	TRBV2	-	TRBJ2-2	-	CAWAPDTGELFF	TGTGCCTGGGCCCCGGACACCGGGGAGCTGTTTTTT
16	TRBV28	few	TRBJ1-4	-	CASSFETAATNEKLFF	TGTGCCAGCAGTTTTGAAACAGCTGCAACTAATGAAAAACTGTTTTTT
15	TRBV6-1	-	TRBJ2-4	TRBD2	CASSEPGGFKNIQYF	TGTGCCAGCAGTGAGCCGGGGGGGTTCAAAAACATTCAGTACTTC
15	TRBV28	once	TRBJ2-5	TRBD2	CASSLGLAGVETQYF	TGTGCCAGCAGTCTTGGACTAGCGGGAGTTGAGACCCAGTACTTC
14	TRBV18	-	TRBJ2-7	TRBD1	CASSPDRGPYEQYF	TGTGCCAGCTCCCCCGACAGGGGACCCTACGAGCAGTACTTC
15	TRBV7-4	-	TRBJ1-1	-	CASSSKGGGHTEAFF	TGTGCCAGCAGCTCGAAGGGCGGCGGGCACACTGAAGCTTTCTTT
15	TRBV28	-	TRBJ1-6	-	CASSLAGRTNSPLHF	TGTGCCAGCAGTTTAGCGGGCAGGACGAATTCACCCCTCCACTTT
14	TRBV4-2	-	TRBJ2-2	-	CASSQDIAPGELFF	TGTGCCAGCAGCCAAGACATAGCCCCCGGGGAGCTGTTTTTT
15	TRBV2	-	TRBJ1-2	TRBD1	CASSGRGQGIEGYTF	TGTGCCAGCAGTGGAAGGGGACAGGGTATCGAGGGCTACACCTTC
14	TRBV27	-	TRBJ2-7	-	CASSLGGPSYEQYF	TGTGCCAGCTCCCTCGGCGGTCCCTCCTACGAGCAGTACTTC
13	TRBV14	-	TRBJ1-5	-	CASSQGRGQPQHF	TGTGCCAGCAGCCAAGGAAGGGGGCAGCCCCAGCATTTT
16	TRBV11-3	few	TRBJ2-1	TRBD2	CASSPGTSGLIGEQFF	TGTGCCAGCAGCCCCGGGACTAGCGGGCTTATAGGTGAGCAGTTCTTC
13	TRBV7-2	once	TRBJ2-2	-	CASSLRDTGELFF	TGTGCCAGCAGCTTACGGGATACCGGGGAGCTGTTTTTT
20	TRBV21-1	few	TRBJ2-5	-	CASSNRTSLDGMVREETQYF	TGTGCCAGCAGCAATCGCACCTCGCTTGACGGGATGGTAAGGGAAGAGACCCAGTACTTC
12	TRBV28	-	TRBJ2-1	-	CASSLEPNEQFF	TGTGCCAGCAGTTTGGAGCCCAATGAGCAGTTCTTC
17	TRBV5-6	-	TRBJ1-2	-	CASSLEAWGRDYYGYTF	TGTGCCAGCAGCTTGGAAGCCTGGGGCAGGGACTACTATGGCTACACCTTC
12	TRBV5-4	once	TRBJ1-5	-	CARGGVNQPQHF	TGTGCCAGAGGGGGAGTGAATCAGCCCCAGCATTTT
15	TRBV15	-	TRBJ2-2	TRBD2	CATSKRDRNTGELFF	TGTGCCACCAGCAAGCGGGACCGAAACACCGGGGAGCTGTTTTTT
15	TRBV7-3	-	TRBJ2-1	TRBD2	CASRDSGGPYNEQFF	TGTGCCAGCAGGGATAGCGGGGGCCCCTACAATGAGCAGTTCTTC